This TCR beta chain came from a study of CD8+CD57+ T cells in acquired aplastic anemia. The study, taken as a whole, reports: Overlap between patients and controls comprised 25 to 35 CD8+ CDR3 sequences. CD8+ Simpson's diversity in patients was not significantly different from that in controls.

A remark on this clonotype: Its antigen is not known.

Before being chosen for sequencing, patients had shown CD8+CD57+ cell expansion by flow cytometry. The enrolled patients all had severe acquired aplastic anemia. At blood sampling, none of the patients had yet received therapy. Genomic DNA templated the TCR beta VDJ and CDR3 profiling. TCRdb called the reads again in MiXCR, with one record for every CDR3 protein. Here the sample spans roughly 170,000 distinct CDR3 sequences, approximately 48% being singletons. With 3 bases removed from V and 3 bases from J, the gap between germline ends came to 18 bases. Per the germline V gene, CDR1 is ENHRY and CDR2 is SYGVKD. This CDR3 has 16 residues.

The sample was sorted CD4+, CD8+, or CD8+CD57+ T cells (not recorded which) from PBMCs. The chain couples TRBV10-3 to TRBJ2-7; D may be TRBD2 (5 bases). The clonotype was recovered from a human donor with aplastic anemia. CDR3 protein: CAISDSGRSDFYEQYF. In DNA, the CDR3 is TGTGCCATCAGTGACTCGGGAAGGTCAGACTTCTACGAGCAGTACTTC.